Here is one TCR beta chain with its context. CDR1 is SGHDT and CDR2 is YYEEEE in the germline V gene. This CDR3 is 14 amino acids long. Between the trimmed V and J ends, which lost 5 bases and 0 bases, there was a span of 6 bases. These data come from a study of blood T cell repertoires in COVID-19. On the study more broadly: The cDNA or gDNA used as material had been derived from T cells, B-cell-depleted T cells, or PBMCs.

TCRdb's table, derived via immunoSEQ multiplex PCR, lists solely in-frame clones and lacks some. The sample lists some 68,000 clones, nearly 90% occurring once. This clonotype was sampled from a man in his fifties or sixties with active COVID-19. Source material: peripheral blood. The rearrangement links TRBV5-6 to TRBJ2-6; no firm D call. The CDR3 DNA sequence: TGTGCCAGCAGGGCTAGCTCTGGGGCCAACGTCCTGACTTTC. This sequence encodes CASRASSGANVLTF.